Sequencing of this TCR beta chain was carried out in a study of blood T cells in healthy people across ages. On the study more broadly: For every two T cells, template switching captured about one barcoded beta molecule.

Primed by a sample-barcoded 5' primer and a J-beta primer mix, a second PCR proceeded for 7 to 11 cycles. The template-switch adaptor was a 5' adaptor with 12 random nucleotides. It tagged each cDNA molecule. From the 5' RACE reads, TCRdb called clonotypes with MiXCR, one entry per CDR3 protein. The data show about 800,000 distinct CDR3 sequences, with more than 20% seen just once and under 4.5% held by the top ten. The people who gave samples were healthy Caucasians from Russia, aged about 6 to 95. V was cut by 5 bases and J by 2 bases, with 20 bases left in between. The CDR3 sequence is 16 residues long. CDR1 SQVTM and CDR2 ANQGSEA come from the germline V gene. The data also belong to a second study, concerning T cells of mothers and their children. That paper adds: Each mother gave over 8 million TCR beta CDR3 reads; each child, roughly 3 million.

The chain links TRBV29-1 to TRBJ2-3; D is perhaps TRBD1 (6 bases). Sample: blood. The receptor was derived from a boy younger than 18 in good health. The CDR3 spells CSVNGTPEDHTDTQYF. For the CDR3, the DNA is TGCAGCGTTAACGGGACACCCGAGGATCACACAGATACGCAGTATTTT.